The 14 T cell receptor beta chains presented below share a single source sample, sequenced in a study of tumor-infiltrating lymphocytes in oesophageal squamous cell carcinoma (dated by TCRdb to 2016 to 2017). Libraries came from PCR. TCRdb lists the instrument as Illumina HiSeq 2000. Using fastp trimming at Q25 and MiXCR clonotype assembly, TCRdb reanalyzed the public sequencing data and kept in-frame beta chains. For every CDR3 protein sequence, its rows merge into one entry that carries the most common genes and DNA. This sample is represented by about 13,000 distinct CDR3 sequences; about 53% of them were singletons. The top ten clonotypes cover over 30% of the sample. The sequencing sample was made of esophageal tumor tissue. The source of these receptors is a male donor with esophageal squamous cell carcinoma.

This clonotype has a count of ten or more. The rearrangement uses TRBV15 and TRBJ2-7; the match to TRBD1 covers 7 bases. This CDR3 comprises 15 residues. The germline gives CDR1 LNHNV, CDR2 YYDKDF (reference sequence). The V segment lost 2 bases and the J segment 1 base; nucleotides outside the gene matches: 5. CDR3 DNA: TGTGCCACCAGCAGATCCGAGACAGGGTCCTACGAGCAGTACTTC. This sequence encodes CATSRSETGSYEQYF.

The CDR3 DNA follows: TGTGCCAGCGAACAGGGACTAGCGGGAGCCTACGAGCAGTACTTC. Its translation is CASEQGLAGAYEQYF. This chain joins TRBV7-8 and TRBJ2-6; 14 bases line up with TRBD2. The J call may not be correct, given that the DNA end is closer to TRBJ2-7. Germline values: CDR1 SGHVS, CDR2 FQNEAQ. The CDR3 length is 15 residues.

In its sample, this clonotype was seen a few times. An end of the junction does not agree with germline; a read error may underlie this. The chain recombines TRBV7-7 with TRBJ2-1, with 7 bases that match TRBD1. The CDR3 sequence is 13 residues long. Germline V lookup: CDR1 SSHAT, CDR2 FNYEAQ (reference sequence). The CDR3, as DNA: TGTGCTAGCAGCTCGGACAGGAACAATGAGCAGTTCTTC. Protein product: CASSSDRNNEQFF. The full variable domain, in which reference TRBV7-7 and TRBJ2-1 provide the parts outside the CDR3, is GAGVSQSPRYKVTKRGQDVTLRCDPISSHATLYWYQQALGQGPEFLTYFNYEAQPDKSGLPSDRFSAERPEGSISTLTIQRTEQRDSAMYRCASSSDRNNEQFFGPGTRLTVL.

The rearrangement links TRBV12-3 or TRBV12-4 to TRBJ2-5, with 8 bases matching TRBD1. After removal of 3 bases from V and 3 bases from J, the junction contained 6 bases not matched to a gene. The CDR3 totals 15 residues. CDR3 coding DNA: TGTGCCAGCAGTTTTGGCCAGGGGGCCAAAGAGACCCAGTACTTC. This encodes CASSFGQGAKETQYF.

The gene calls are TRBV7-2 and TRBJ2-1; D call uncertain. Germline lookup yields CDR1 SGHTA and CDR2 FQGNSA. This CDR3 has 13 amino acids. The ends were cut back, 1 base at V and 5 bases at J, with 6 bases in the middle. The CDR3 spells CASSLGANNEQFF. The CDR3 DNA is TGTGCCAGCAGCTTAGGGGCCAACAATGAGCAGTTCTTC.

On this clonotype itself: This CDR3 is missing its conserved last phenylalanine or tryptophan, likely due to a read error. The DNA is left out, because the CDR3 cannot be placed on it with certainty; the CDR3 is given as TCRdb lists it. The chain carries TRBV7-8 and TRBJ1-1. Germline-derived CDR1 and CDR2 are SGHVS and FQNEAQ. The CDR3 numbers 17 amino acids, ends counted. The CDR3 loop reads CASSFRGRGPDTQYFGQ.

This clonotype was observed a handful of times. The V and J genes are TRBV24-1 and TRBJ2-7; 8 bases are shared with TRBD2. The DNA end lines up better with TRBJ2-1; the J call may be wrong. There are 14 residues in the CDR3. Germline V lookup: CDR1 KGHDR, CDR2 SFDVKD. CDR3 nucleotide sequence: TGTGCCACCAGTGGGGCGACTAGCGAAAATGAGCAGTTCTTC. It translates to CATSGATSENEQFF.

Written as DNA, the CDR3 is TGTGCCAGCAGCTTACCCAGACAGGGGGCCGGGCGAAACACCATATATTTT. Translated, it gives CASSLPRQGAGRNTIYF. This sequence joins TRBV7-6 and TRBJ1-3, with 10 bases identical to TRBD1. Germline CDR1 is SGHVS and CDR2 is FNYEAQ. The CDR3 is made up of 17 amino acids. V was pared by 2 bases and J by 5 bases, with 9 bases of the junction left unmatched.

Within the sample, this clonotype is large. At one of its ends the junction is not consistent with the germline gene, which may arise from a read error. The chain employs TRBV7-7 and TRBJ2-3; D is unclear. The CDR3 extends over 13 amino acids. CDR1 and CDR2 from the germline V gene are SSHAT and FNYEAQ (reference sequence). The CDR3 DNA sequence: TGTGCTAGCAGCTTTACTAACACAGATACGCAGTATTTT. It codes for CASSFTNTDTQYF.

J is TRBJ2-3 and V is TRBV20-1; D is unclear. Germline assignment: CDR1 DFQATT and CDR2 SNEGSKA (reference sequence). Trimming removed 6 bases from V and 12 bases from J, with 19 bases in between. The CDR3 has 12 amino acids. CDR3 nucleotide sequence: TGCAGTGCCATAACAAGAGGAGAGACCCAGTATTTT. It is translated as CSAITRGETQYF.

This sequence joins TRBV7-3 and TRBJ2-3; no firm D call. The last part of the DNA fits TRBJ1-1 better; the J call may be wrong. The V gene's germline CDR1 is SGHTA and CDR2 FQGTGA. This CDR3 is 15 amino acids long. The DNA of the CDR3 is TGTGCCAGCAGCTTCCTTTGGGTTGTTGGCACTGAAGCTTTCTTT. Translation: CASSFLWVVGTEAFF.

This sequence joins TRBV7-2 and TRBJ2-5; 10 bases agree with TRBD1. CDR1 SGHTA and CDR2 FQGNSA come from the germline V gene. V was pared by 5 bases and J by 4 bases, with 1 base of the junction left unmatched. The CDR3 totals 13 residues. CDR3 sequence (DNA): TGTGCCAGCAGCCGGGACAGGGGAGAGACCCAGTACTTC. It translates to CASSRDRGETQYF.

V and J are TRBV6-2 or TRBV6-3 and TRBJ1-4; D call uncertain. Germline CDR1 and CDR2: MNHEY and SVGEGT. The CDR3 consists of 12 residues. The germline V and J ends were trimmed by 7 bases and 8 bases, with 11 bases remaining between them. The CDR3: CASTSGPEKLFF. The CDR3 DNA reads as TGTGCCAGCACTTCCGGCCCGGAAAAACTGTTTTTT.

The rearrangement uses TRBV7-8 and TRBJ1-5, with D perhaps matching TRBD1 (5 bases). The CDR3 runs to 16 residues. CDR1 and CDR2 from the germline V gene are SGHVS and FQNEAQ. Trimming stripped 1 base from V and 0 bases from J, with 10 bases between. Here the CDR3 reads CASSLEGHYSNQPQHF. The CDR3 bases are TGTGCCAGCAGCTTAGAAGGACACTATAGCAATCAGCCCCAGCATTTT. The whole variable domain, filled in from reference TRBV7-8 and TRBJ1-5, reads GAGVSQSPRYKVAKRGQDVALRCDPISGHVSLFWYQQALGQGPEFLTYFQNEAQLDKSGLPSDRFFAERPEGSVSTLKIQRTQQEDSAVYLCASSLEGHYSNQPQHFGDGTRLSIL.